The rows below give T cell receptor beta chains drawn from one sample of a study of blood T cell repertoires in COVID-19. The assay was immunoSEQ multiplex PCR, and TCRdb's table has in-frame clones only and misses some. The sample shows about 300,000 clones, 88% of them seen only once. Sequenced sample: peripheral blood. These receptors were collected from a woman aged 25 to 39 with COVID-19, enrolled during active disease. The CDR3 runs from the conserved cysteine through the conserved F or W. Fields, in order: D gene, V gene, clone size, J gene, CDR3 DNA, CDR3 protein. D genes are given only for firm matches. The listing skips clone size in some rows; elsewhere it reads once, few, many or a size class.

NA	TRBV6-5	NA	TRBJ1-2	TGTGCCAGCATCCCGGGTGGGGGCTACTATGGCTACACCTTC	CASIPGGGYYGYTF
NA	TRBV7-8	NA	TRBJ1-2	TGTGCCAGCAGCCCCGGGATAGGGTTGCGCTCAGGCTATGGCTACACCTTC	CASSPGIGLRSGYGYTF
NA	TRBV6-5	NA	TRBJ2-2	NA	CASSSSAGQGAGELFF
TRBD1	TRBV18	NA	TRBJ1-2	TGTGCCAGCTCACTCACGGGACAGCTAAATGACTATGGCTACACCTTC	CASSLTGQLNDYGYTF
NA	TRBV4-2	few	TRBJ1-2	TGTGCCAGCAGCCATGTCGACAGCGAATACGGCTACACCTTC	CASSHVDSEYGYTF
NA	TRBV28	NA	TRBJ1-1	TGTGCCAGCAGGCCCGGTGGGGGCCCAGCTTTCTTT	CASRPGGGPAFF
NA	TRBV19	NA	TRBJ1-6	TGTGCCAGTAGTATCGGGTACGATTCACCCCTCCACTTT	CASSIGYDSPLHF
NA	TRBV9	NA	TRBJ2-5	TGTGCCAGCAGCGTAGGGGTAGCGCGGATGGAGACCCAGTACTTC	CASSVGVARMETQYF
TRBD2	TRBV5-1	NA	TRBJ2-7	TGCGCCAGCAGCTCAGGGTTCCGGGGGGACTACGAGCAGTACTTC	CASSSGFRGDYEQYF
TRBD1	TRBV6-5	NA	TRBJ1-2	TGTGCCAGCATAGACAAGACAGGGAACTCTGGCTACACCTTC	CASIDKTGNSGYTF
TRBD2	TRBV11-2	NA	TRBJ2-3	TGTGCCAGCAGCCCGCGGGGGTTGAGCACAGATACGCAGTATTTT	CASSPRGLSTDTQYF
NA	TRBV4-1	once	TRBJ1-4	TGCGCCAGCAGCCTCGGGGGTCAGGTTAATGAAAAACTGTTTTTT	CASSLGGQVNEKLFF
TRBD1	TRBV18	NA	TRBJ1-2	TGTGCCAGCTCACCACCCCCGCCACGGGCGGGACAGCTAAATAACTATGGCTACACCTTC	CASSPPPPRAGQLNNYGYTF
TRBD1	TRBV4-1	NA	TRBJ1-3	TGCGCCAGCAGCCAAGTGAGAGACAGGGGGCTTGGAAACACCATATATTTT	CASSQVRDRGLGNTIYF
TRBD1	TRBV6-6	NA	TRBJ1-1	TGTGCCAGCAGAGGGACAGGCAAGAAGGGCACTGAAGCTTTCTTT	CASRGTGKKGTEAFF
TRBD1	TRBV29-1	NA	TRBJ1-1	TGCAGCGTTGAATGGCTACAGGGGTCAGCTTTCTTT	CSVEWLQGSAFF
NA	TRBV5-6	NA	TRBJ1-5	TGTGCCAGCAGCCCGGGGGGCCGCAATCAGCCCCAGCATTTT	CASSPGGRNQPQHF
NA	TRBV3-1/TRBV3-2	NA	TRBJ2-5	TGTGCCAGCAGCCAAGATCTAGCGAAGACCCAGTACTTC	CASSQDLAKTQYF
TRBD2	TRBV11-3	NA	TRBJ2-5	TGTGCCAGCAGCTTCCGACTAGCGGGGGGGCTGGAGACCCAGTACTTC	CASSFRLAGGLETQYF
NA	TRBV6-6	NA	TRBJ2-6	TGTGCCAGCAGTTTCGCAGGGGGGGCCAACGTCCTGACTTTC	CASSFAGGANVLTF
TRBD2	TRBV11-3	NA	TRBJ2-5	TGTGCCAGCAGCTTACGCCTGGGGGGGAGGGAGACCCAGTACTTC	CASSLRLGGRETQYF
TRBD1	TRBV7-2	once	TRBJ1-5	TGTGCCAGCAGCACGGACAGGAATCAGCCCCAGCATTTT	CASSTDRNQPQHF
NA	TRBV29-1	NA	TRBJ1-4	TGCAGCGCGGGGGGCCTAAATGGATATGAAAAACTGTTTTTT	CSAGGLNGYEKLFF
NA	TRBV7-2	once	TRBJ2-7	TGTGCCAGCAGCCCCGAGGGTATTTTTCGCCACGAGCAGTACTTC	CASSPEGIFRHEQYF
NA	TRBV3-1/TRBV3-2	NA	TRBJ2-7	TGTGCCAGCAGCCAGAGAAGCGGATCCTACGAGCAGTACTTC	CASSQRSGSYEQYF
NA	TRBV29-1	NA	TRBJ2-5	TGCAGCGTTGGTTCGCGGTATGGGGAGACCCAGTACTTC	CSVGSRYGETQYF
TRBD1	TRBV29-1	once	TRBJ2-5	TGCAGCATTGGGACAGGACCCCAAGAGACCCAGTACTTC	CSIGTGPQETQYF
TRBD1	TRBV10-1	NA	TRBJ1-1	TGCGCCAGCAGGGGACAGGGCGACACTGAAGCTTTCTTT	CASRGQGDTEAFF
TRBD2	TRBV7-6	NA	TRBJ2-3	TGTGCCAGCAGCGCGAGACTTAGCGGGCCAGATACGCAGTATTTT	CASSARLSGPDTQYF
NA	TRBV19	NA	TRBJ1-1	TGTGCTATAGGGGTGGGAAGCACTGAAGCTTTCTTT	CAIGVGSTEAFF
TRBD1	TRBV5-1	NA	TRBJ2-7	TGCGCCAGCAGCTTGGGGTTCGGGGACAGGGCACACGAGCAGTACTTC	CASSLGFGDRAHEQYF
NA	TRBV28	NA	TRBJ2-1	TGTGCCAGCAGTTTTATCAGTTACAGGCAACAAAGAAAGCAGTTCTTC	CASSFISYRQQRKQFF
TRBD2	TRBV2	NA	TRBJ2-7	TGTGCCAGCACTAGGGGAGGGTACGAGCAGTACTTC	CASTRGGYEQYF
NA	TRBV24-1	NA	TRBJ2-5	TGTGCCACCAGTGAAGGGGACATAGGGACCCAGTACTTC	CATSEGDIGTQYF
TRBD1	TRBV19	NA	TRBJ2-6	TGTGCCAGTAGTACAGGGGGCTCTGGGGCCAACGTCCTGACTTTC	CASSTGGSGANVLTF
TRBD1	TRBV2	NA	TRBJ1-6	TGTGCCAGCAGTGAAGTCAGACAGGGGAATTCACCCCTCCACTTT	CASSEVRQGNSPLHF
TRBD2	TRBV19	NA	TRBJ2-2	TGTGCCAGTAGTCCCAGCGGGGGAGGGTCGAACACCGGGGAGCTGTTTTTT	CASSPSGGGSNTGELFF
NA	TRBV4-1	NA	TRBJ1-4	TGCGCCAGCAGTTGGCTTGCGGGTGAAAAACTGTTTTTT	CASSWLAGEKLFF
NA	TRBV18	NA	TRBJ1-2	TGTGCCAGCTCACCAAAGCCCGCCGGGGGGCCCTATGGCTACACCTTC	CASSPKPAGGPYGYTF
TRBD1	TRBV19	NA	TRBJ1-2	TGTGCCAGTAGGGCAGGGGGCTCTGGCTACACCTTC	CASRAGGSGYTF
NA	TRBV12-3/TRBV12-4	NA	TRBJ1-1	TGTGCCAGCCTCAACCTAAACACTGAAGCTTTCTTT	CASLNLNTEAFF
TRBD1	TRBV10-2	once	TRBJ2-7	TGCGCCAGCCGGGCTTCCCGGACAGGGGGCTGGGACGAGCAGTACTTC	CASRASRTGGWDEQYF
NA	TRBV5-6	NA	TRBJ1-4	TGTGCCAGCAGCTTGCAGGGTCGGGAAAAACTGTTTTTT	CASSLQGREKLFF
TRBD2	TRBV3-1/TRBV3-2	NA	TRBJ2-1	TGTGCCAGCAGCCAAGTACTAGCGGCCAATGAGCAGTTCTTC	CASSQVLAANEQFF
TRBD1	TRBV10-3	NA	TRBJ1-5	TGTGCCATTGGACAGGACAATCAGCCCCAGCATTTT	CAIGQDNQPQHF
NA	TRBV27	NA	TRBJ2-2	TGTGCCATCAGGTCCTCGAACACCGGGGAGCTGTTTTTT	CAIRSSNTGELFF
TRBD1	TRBV6-1	NA	TRBJ1-4	TGTGCCAGCAGTGTCGGGAGGACAGGGGGCGGAATAGGGCTGTTTTTT	CASSVGRTGGGIGLFF
TRBD1	TRBV7-2	NA	TRBJ2-1	TGTGCCAGCAGCTCGACAGGGGGATATTACAATGAGCAGTTCTTC	CASSSTGGYYNEQFF